This T cell receptor beta chain was captured by sequencing in a study of blood T cell repertoires in COVID-19. Whole-study context: Acute-phase and convalescent COVID-19 samples originated in the United States, Italy and Spain. PBMCs, B-cell-depleted T cells, or T cells were the source of the cDNA or gDNA that made up the material.

The V gene end was trimmed by 2 bases and the J gene end by 6 bases; junction bases not matched to a gene: 6. Germline V lookup: CDR1 LNHNV, CDR2 YYDKDF (reference sequence). This CDR3 comprises 15 residues. Seattle-derived patients entered the study during active infection and were followed longitudinally. In the authors' workflow: Counts of nucleated cells, estimated from reference gene primer amplification, were obtained. Sequencing was performed with immunoSEQ multiplex PCR; in TCRdb, only in-frame clones are kept and a portion is missing. V and J calls plus clone size are reproduced from that table; the DNA served to infer D and trimming. The sample has around 180,000 clones; under 85% are singletons.

Sequencing was performed on peripheral blood. The receptor was derived from a man aged 80 or over with COVID-19, enrolled during active disease. The rearrangement uses TRBV15 and TRBJ1-4, with 7 bases matching TRBD1. The CDR3 region has the DNA TGTGCCACCAGCAGACAGGGGGGTCGGTATGAAAAACTGTTTTTT. It codes for CATSRQGGRYEKLFF.